One and the same sample provided the 20 T cell receptor beta chains below, sequenced in a study of CD8+CD57+ T cells in acquired aplastic anemia. Genomic DNA templated the TCR beta VDJ and CDR3 profiling. MiXCR, run by TCRdb on the reads, gives a single entry per CDR3 protein. Altogether some 220,000 distinct CDR3 sequences are present, 34% being singletons, with the ten largest covering roughly 1.1%. Sequencing was performed on sorted CD4+, CD8+, or CD8+CD57+ T cells (not recorded which) from PBMCs. Receptors originate from a human donor in good health, serving as a control.

The gene calls are TRBV20-1 and TRBJ2-3; 11 bases are shared with TRBD2. This CDR3 contains 14 residues. Germline CDR1 is DFQATT and CDR2 is SNEGSKA (reference sequence). V dropped 4 bases and J dropped 7; count of bases not matched to a gene: 7. DNA for the CDR3: TGCAGTGCTAACCGACTAGCGGGGAAACATACGCAGTATTTT. Translated, it gives CSANRLAGKHTQYF.

This clonotype was picked up many times. The chain couples TRBV6-1 to TRBJ1-1; no clear D. This CDR3 is 11 amino acids long. Germline CDR1 is MNHNS and CDR2 is SASEGT. With 7 bases removed from V and 5 bases from J, the gap between germline ends came to 8 bases. CDR3 loop: CASTRGTEAFF. The CDR3 DNA sequence: TGTGCCAGCACCCGTGGGACTGAAGCTTTCTTT.

This chain links TRBV7-2 with TRBJ1-2; D is undetermined. This CDR3 region has 14 residues. Trimming removed 5 bases at V and 4 bases at J, with 14 bases between. Germline loops: CDR1 SGHTA, CDR2 FQGNSA. In nucleotides, the CDR3 is TGTGCCAGCAGCAGGGTGGCCTCTGGCTATGGCTACACCTTC. Protein product: CASSRVASGYGYTF.

Of note for this clonotype: Here the CDR3 omits its conserved ending phenylalanine or tryptophan, so a read error is the likely source. V and J are TRBV19 and TRBJ1-2, with TRBD1 matching 7 bases. V was clipped by 11 bases and J by 7 bases; unmatched bases: 13. The CDR3 covers 13 residues. Germline CDR1 and CDR2: LNHDA and SQIVND (reference sequence). In nucleotides, the CDR3 is TGTGCCTGGAGTGTACGAGGGGGCATTGGCTACACCCTC. It encodes CAWSVRGGIGYTL.

The V call is TRBV3-1, the J call TRBJ2-2; D gene uncertain. V lost 0 bases, J lost 11 bases, and 7 bases lay in between. In germline, CDR1 is LGHDT, CDR2 YNNKEL (reference sequence). The CDR3 loop spans 12 amino acids. The CDR3 coding sequence is TGTGCCAGCAGCCAAGACTGGGTCGAGCTGTTTTTT. Protein sequence: CASSQDWVELFF.

This chain connects TRBV10-3 to TRBJ2-6; D is uncertain. Germline assignment: CDR1 ENHRY and CDR2 SYGVKD. The CDR3 is 13 residues long. Trimming cost V 4 bases and J 4 bases, with 5 bases left between them. CDR3 sequence (DNA): TGTGCCATCAGTGTTGAGGGGGCCAACGTCCTGACTTTC. It codes for CAISVEGANVLTF.

This clonotype has just one count. The chain recombines TRBV10-1 with TRBJ2-7; D gene unclear. Germline V gene data show CDR1 as WNHNN and CDR2 as SYGVQD (reference sequence). CDR3 length: 15 amino acids. V was trimmed by 3 bases and J by 0 bases, leaving 12 bases between them. DNA for the CDR3: TGCGCCAGCAGTGATGGTAAGGGTAGCTCCTACGAGCAGTACTTC. The encoded protein is CASSDGKGSSYEQYF.

The V gene is TRBV5-1, the J gene TRBJ1-3; the D is unclear. Trimming took off 4 bases at V and 0 bases at J, with 14 bases between the two ends. CDR1 is SGHRS, CDR2 YFSETQ, per germline. The CDR3 is 16 amino acids. The chain's CDR3 is CASSAYPGDSGNTIYF. For the CDR3, the DNA is TGCGCCAGCAGCGCCTACCCAGGAGACTCTGGAAACACCATATATTTT.

V gene TRBV2 combines with J gene TRBJ1-5; a weak D match, TRBD1 (5 bases). Trimming took 4 bases from V and 3 from J, leaving 16 bases between them. Germline assignment: CDR1 SNHLY and CDR2 FYNNEI. The CDR3 has 16 amino acids. This CDR3 reads CASSGEGRGHNQPQHF. The CDR3 DNA sequence: TGTGCCAGCAGTGGAGAGGGACGGGGTCACAATCAGCCCCAGCATTTT.

This clonotype occurred a few times. Its ends do not fully match the called genes, so a read error is possible. J is TRBJ1-5 and V is TRBV6-1; D gene unclear. The CDR3 is 15 residues long. Germline CDR1 MNHNS, CDR2 SASEGT. This CDR3 reads CASSEMDLPNRPQHF. CDR3 in DNA: TGTGCCAGCAGTGAGATGGACTTACCGAATCGGCCCCAGCATTTT.

This clonotype appeared many times. This sequence joins TRBV7-9 and TRBJ1-2, with a possible D match to TRBD1 (6 bases). CDR1 and CDR2 (germline): SEHNR, FQNEAQ (reference sequence). Trimming shortened V by 8 bases and J by 4 bases, and 14 bases separated the two germline ends. This CDR3 region has 13 residues. The CDR3 here is CASRRGNLYGYTF. Written as DNA, the CDR3 is TGTGCCAGCCGGAGGGGGAACCTCTATGGCTACACCTTC.

This clonotype was seen at least ten times. The genes are TRBV20-1 and TRBJ2-1; 8 positions match TRBD2. The CDR3 is made up of 15 amino acids. Trimming took 6 bases from V and 4 from J; bases not matched to a gene: 11. The V gene's germline CDR1 is DFQATT and CDR2 SNEGSKA (reference sequence). CDR3 sequence (DNA): TGCAGTGCCGTGCGGGGGGACTACCGGTACAATGAGCAGTTCTTC. Translation gives CSAVRGDYRYNEQFF.

This clonotype was detected ten times or more. The V call is TRBV20-1, the J call TRBJ2-1; 13 nucleotides agree with TRBD2. The germline gives CDR1 DFQATT, CDR2 SNEGSKA (reference sequence). CDR3 length equals 15 residues. Germline trimming cut 3 bases from V and 10 bases from J; bases unmatched to any gene: 9. CDR3 sequence reads: CSARVPGLAGTEQFF. DNA for the CDR3: TGCAGTGCTAGGGTCCCGGGACTAGCGGGGACGGAGCAGTTCTTC.

This clonotype was observed many times. This rearrangement joins TRBV5-1 to TRBJ1-1, with unresolved D. The germline gives CDR1 SGHRS, CDR2 YFSETQ. This CDR3 comprises 15 residues. Trimming took 0 bases from V and 3 from J, leaving 12 bases between them. In DNA form, the CDR3 reads TGCGCCAGCAGCTTGGACCCAATCTCATACACTGAAGCTTTCTTT. Protein sequence: CASSLDPISYTEAFF.

The V and J genes are TRBV7-8 and TRBJ1-5; TRBD1 might be the D (6 bases). Trimming pared 2 bases from V and 2 bases from J, leaving 10 bases between. Germline lookup yields CDR1 SGHVS and CDR2 FQNEAQ. The CDR3 loop spans 15 amino acids. The CDR3 here is CASSLNEGGNQPQHF. The CDR3 coding sequence is TGTGCCAGCAGCTTAAACGAGGGGGGCAATCAGCCCCAGCATTTT.

This clonotype appeared a few times. The rearrangement links TRBV30 to TRBJ1-6; D remains unclear. Trimming left V 1 base short and J 6 bases short, with 1 base between. CDR3 length equals 11 residues. Per the germline V gene, CDR1 is GTSNPN and CDR2 is SVGIG (reference sequence). The DNA for the CDR3 is TGTGCCTGGAGTGCTAATTCACCCCTCCACTTT. Protein sequence: CAWSANSPLHF.

The table lists this clonotype with a count of one. This could be a read error, since a much larger clone is one nucleotide away. V usage is TRBV10-3 and J usage is TRBJ2-7; D not certain. This CDR3 spans 14 amino acids. Germline V lookup: CDR1 ENHRY, CDR2 SYGVKD. Trimming removed 10 bases at V and 0 bases at J, with 16 bases between. CDR3 amino acids: CASRRGTDSYEQYF. CDR3 coding DNA: TGTGCCAGCAGGCGCGGTACCGACTCCTACGAGCAGTACTTC.

This clonotype was seen a few times. This chain's CDR3 is CASSLAGGDTDTQYF. The CDR3 DNA reads as TGTGCCAGCAGCTTAGCGGGGGGGGACACAGATACGCAGTATTTT. The chain joins TRBV7-2 to TRBJ2-3; TRBD2 matches at 7 bases. Germline CDR1 and CDR2: SGHTA and FQGNSA. Losses at the gene ends were 0 bases for V and 2 bases for J; bases not matched to a gene: 2. The CDR3 is 15 amino acids.

This clonotype was observed many times. J is TRBJ1-1 and V is TRBV7-2; D remains unclear. Trimming removed 5 bases from V and 0 bases from J, with 7 bases in between. The germline CDR1 and CDR2 sequences are SGHTA and FQGNSA. CDR3 size: 13 residues. Written as DNA, the CDR3 is TGTGCCAGCAGCCCGCGGATGAACACTGAAGCTTTCTTT. This sequence encodes CASSPRMNTEAFF.

The chain carries TRBV30 and TRBJ1-6, with D uncertain. Germline lookup yields CDR1 GTSNPN and CDR2 SVGIG (reference sequence). The CDR3 is 13 residues long. Trimming left V 3 bases short and J 4 bases short, with 7 bases between. CDR3: CAWSWTYNSPLHF. The CDR3 DNA reads as TGTGCCTGGAGCTGGACGTATAATTCACCCCTCCACTTT.